These T cell receptor beta chains were read from a single sample in a study of CD8+ T cells in alopecia areata. Some clones are missing from TCRdb's copy, which holds only in-frame ones; the method was immunoSEQ multiplex PCR. Here the sample spans roughly 120,000 clones, around three fifths being singletons. The sample here was CD8+ T cells sorted from blood, taken at week 24, from a patient treated with tofacitinib. The receptor set was obtained from a human donor with alopecia areata. The CDR3 runs from the conserved cysteine through the conserved F or W. D genes are given only for firm matches. Rows give clone size only sometimes, using once, few, many, or a class for an expanded clone.

>-|TRBJ2-7|-|TRBV11-2
TGTGCCAGCAGCTTAGTGAAGCAGTACTTC
CASSLVKQYF
>TRBD1|TRBJ1-2|-|TRBV15
TGTGCCACCAGCAGCCCGGGACAGGAAAACTATGGCTACACCTTC
CATSSPGQENYGYTF
>TRBD2|TRBJ2-7|few|TRBV27
TGTGCCAGCAGTTTATCGGTAGCGGGGGGCGTGGAGCAGTACTTC
CASSLSVAGGVEQYF
>-|TRBJ2-3|-|TRBV25-1
TGTGCCAGCAGTATTTCAGATACGCAGTATTTT
CASSISDTQYF
>TRBD1|TRBJ2-7|-|TRBV7-9
TGTGCCAGCAGCTTCGGACAGGGGTACGAGCAGTACTTC
CASSFGQGYEQYF
>-|TRBJ2-2|few|TRBV9
TGTGCCAGCAGCGGAAGCAACACCGGGGAGCTGTTTTTT
CASSGSNTGELFF
>-|TRBJ2-7|-|TRBV11-1
TGTGCCAGCAGCCAAATCGGACAGTCCTACGAGCAGTACTTC
CASSQIGQSYEQYF
>-|TRBJ2-7|-|TRBV7-8
TGTGCCAGCAGCTTGGAGGGGACGGGCTCCTACGAGCAGTACTTC
CASSLEGTGSYEQYF
>-|TRBJ1-1|-|TRBV6-6
TGTGCCAGCAGTCCCTGGGCAGACATGAACACTGAAGCTTTCTTT
CASSPWADMNTEAFF
>TRBD1|TRBJ1-6|few|TRBV4-3
TGCGCCAGCAGCCAAGATGCCGGGACAGTAAATTCACCCCTCCACTTT
CASSQDAGTVNSPLHF